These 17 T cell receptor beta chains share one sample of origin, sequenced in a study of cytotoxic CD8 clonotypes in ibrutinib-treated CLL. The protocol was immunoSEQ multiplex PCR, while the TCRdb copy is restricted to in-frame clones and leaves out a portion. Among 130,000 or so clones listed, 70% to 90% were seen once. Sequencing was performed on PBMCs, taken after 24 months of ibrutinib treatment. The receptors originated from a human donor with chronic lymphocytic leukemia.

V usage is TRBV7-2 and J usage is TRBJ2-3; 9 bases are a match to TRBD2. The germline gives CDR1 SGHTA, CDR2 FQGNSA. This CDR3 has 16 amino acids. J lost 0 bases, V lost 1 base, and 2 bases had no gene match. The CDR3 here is CASSLGAGGSTDTQYF. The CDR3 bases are TGTGCCAGCAGCTTAGGAGCGGGGGGTAGCACAGATACGCAGTATTTT.

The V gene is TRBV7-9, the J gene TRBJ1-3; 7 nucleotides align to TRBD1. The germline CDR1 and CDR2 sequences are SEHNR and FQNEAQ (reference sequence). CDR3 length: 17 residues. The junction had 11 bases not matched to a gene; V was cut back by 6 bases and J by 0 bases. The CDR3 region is CASSPRRGLSSGNTIYF. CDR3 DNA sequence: TGTGCCAGCAGTCCCCGGAGGGGGCTCAGCTCTGGAAACACCATATATTTT.

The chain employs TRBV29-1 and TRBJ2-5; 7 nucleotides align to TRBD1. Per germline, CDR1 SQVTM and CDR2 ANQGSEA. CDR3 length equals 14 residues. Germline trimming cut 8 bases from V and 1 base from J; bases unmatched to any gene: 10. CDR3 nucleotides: TGCAGCTCCACCAGGGGGAGCATCCAAGAGACCCAGTACTTC. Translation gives CSSTRGSIQETQYF.

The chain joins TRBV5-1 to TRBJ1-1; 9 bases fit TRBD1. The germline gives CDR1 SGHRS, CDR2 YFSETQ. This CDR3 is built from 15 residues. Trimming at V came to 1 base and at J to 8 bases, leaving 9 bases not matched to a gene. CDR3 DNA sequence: TGCGCCAGCAGCTTGCAGGTCGGGACAGGGTCCGAAGCTTTCTTT. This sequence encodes CASSLQVGTGSEAFF.

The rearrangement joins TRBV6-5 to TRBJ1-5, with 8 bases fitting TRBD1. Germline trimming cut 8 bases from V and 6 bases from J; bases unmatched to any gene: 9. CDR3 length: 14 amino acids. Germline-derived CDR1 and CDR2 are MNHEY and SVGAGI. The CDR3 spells CASHTYRGIQPQHF. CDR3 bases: TGTGCCAGCCATACGTACAGGGGGATTCAGCCCCAGCATTTT.

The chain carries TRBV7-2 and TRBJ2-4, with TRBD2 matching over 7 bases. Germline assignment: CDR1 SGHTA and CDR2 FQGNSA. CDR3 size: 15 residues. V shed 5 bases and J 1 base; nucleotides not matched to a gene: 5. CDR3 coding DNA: TGTGCCAGCAGCCCGAGCGGGGCCGCCAAAAACATTCAGTACTTC. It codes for CASSPSGAAKNIQYF.

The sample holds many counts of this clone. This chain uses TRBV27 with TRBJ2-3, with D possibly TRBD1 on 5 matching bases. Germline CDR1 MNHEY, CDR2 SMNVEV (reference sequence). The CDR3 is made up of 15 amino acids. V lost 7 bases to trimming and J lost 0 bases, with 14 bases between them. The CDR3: CASKAGFTSTDTQYF. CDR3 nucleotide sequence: TGTGCCAGCAAGGCAGGGTTTACTAGCACAGATACGCAGTATTTT.

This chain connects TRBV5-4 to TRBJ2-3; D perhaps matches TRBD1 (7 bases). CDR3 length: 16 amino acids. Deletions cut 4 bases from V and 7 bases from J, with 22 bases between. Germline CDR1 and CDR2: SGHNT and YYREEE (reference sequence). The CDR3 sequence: CASSPRGRGDSYTQYF. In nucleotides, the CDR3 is TGTGCCAGCAGCCCGAGGGGGCGCGGGGACTCATATACGCAGTATTTT.

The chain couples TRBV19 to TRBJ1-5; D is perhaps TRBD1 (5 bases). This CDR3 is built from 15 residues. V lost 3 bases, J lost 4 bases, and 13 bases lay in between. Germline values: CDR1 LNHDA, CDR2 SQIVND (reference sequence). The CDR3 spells CASSIKGSLNQPQHF. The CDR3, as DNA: TGTGCCAGTAGTATTAAGGGGAGTTTGAATCAGCCCCAGCATTTT.

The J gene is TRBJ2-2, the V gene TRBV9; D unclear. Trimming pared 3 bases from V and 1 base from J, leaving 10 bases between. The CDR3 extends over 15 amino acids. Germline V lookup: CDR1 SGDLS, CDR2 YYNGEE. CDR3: CASSAAGLNTGELFF. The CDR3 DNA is TGTGCCAGCAGCGCCGCCGGCTTGAACACCGGGGAGCTGTTTTTT.

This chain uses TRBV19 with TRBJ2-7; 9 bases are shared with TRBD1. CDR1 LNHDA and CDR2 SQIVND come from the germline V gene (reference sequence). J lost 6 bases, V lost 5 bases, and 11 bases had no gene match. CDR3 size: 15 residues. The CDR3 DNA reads TGTGCCAGTAGTTTACCGGGACAGGGCGTTCGCGAGCAGTACTTC. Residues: CASSLPGQGVREQYF. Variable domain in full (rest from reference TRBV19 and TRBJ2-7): DGGITQSPKYLFRKEGQNVTLSCEQNLNHDAMYWYRQDPGQGLRLIYYSQIVNDFQKGDIAEGYSVSREKKESFPLTVTSAQKNPTAFYLCASSLPGQGVREQYFGPGTRLTVT.

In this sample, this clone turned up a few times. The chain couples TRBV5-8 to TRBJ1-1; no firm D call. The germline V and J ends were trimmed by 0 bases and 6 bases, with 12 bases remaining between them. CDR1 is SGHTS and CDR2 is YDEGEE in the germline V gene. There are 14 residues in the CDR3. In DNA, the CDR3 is TGTGCCAGCAGCTTGGGACGCTGGAGGTCTGAAGCTTTCTTT. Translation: CASSLGRWRSEAFF.

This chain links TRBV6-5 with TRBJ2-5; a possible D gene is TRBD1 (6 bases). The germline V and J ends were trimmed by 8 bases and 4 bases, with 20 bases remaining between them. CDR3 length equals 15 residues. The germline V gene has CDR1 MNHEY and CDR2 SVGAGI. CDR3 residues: CASLPRWGPSETQYF. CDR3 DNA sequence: TGTGCCAGCTTACCTCGGTGGGGGCCCTCAGAGACCCAGTACTTC.

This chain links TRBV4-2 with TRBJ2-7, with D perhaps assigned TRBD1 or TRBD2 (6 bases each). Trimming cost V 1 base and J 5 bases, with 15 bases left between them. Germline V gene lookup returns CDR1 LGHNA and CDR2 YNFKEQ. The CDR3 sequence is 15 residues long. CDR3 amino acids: CASSQAGGPGDEQYF. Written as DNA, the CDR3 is TGTGCCAGCAGCCAAGCTGGGGGGCCTGGTGACGAGCAGTACTTC.

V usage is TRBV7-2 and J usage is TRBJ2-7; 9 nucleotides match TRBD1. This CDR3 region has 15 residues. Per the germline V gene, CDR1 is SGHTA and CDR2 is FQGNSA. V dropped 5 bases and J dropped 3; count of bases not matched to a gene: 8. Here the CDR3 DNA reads TGTGCCAGCAGCGTGGGACAGGGTAGCCTCTACGAGCAGTACTTC. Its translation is CASSVGQGSLYEQYF.

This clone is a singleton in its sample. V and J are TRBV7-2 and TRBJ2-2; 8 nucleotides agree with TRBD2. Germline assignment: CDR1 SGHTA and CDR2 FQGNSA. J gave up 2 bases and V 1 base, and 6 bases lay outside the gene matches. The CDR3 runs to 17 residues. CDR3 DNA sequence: TGTGCCAGCAGCTTAGGGGTTAGCGGGAAAAACACCGGGGAGCTGTTTTTT. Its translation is CASSLGVSGKNTGELFF.

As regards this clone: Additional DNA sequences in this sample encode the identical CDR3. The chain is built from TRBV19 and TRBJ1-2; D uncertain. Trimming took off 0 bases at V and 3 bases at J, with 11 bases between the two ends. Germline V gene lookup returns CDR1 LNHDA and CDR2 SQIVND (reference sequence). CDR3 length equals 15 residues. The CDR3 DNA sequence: TGTGCCAGTAGTATAGAGCGGGGAACGGACTATGGCTACACCTTC. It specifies CASSIERGTDYGYTF.